This record looks at one T cell receptor beta chain sequence and its context. Its target is unknown. This sample was taken from a study of OX40 agonist ivuxolimab in advanced cancers. Study results and limitations: Clonal expansion was seen in CD4+ and CD8+ blood T cells by week 6 at 0.1 to 3.0 mg/kg.

The protocol was immunoSEQ multiplex PCR, while the TCRdb copy is restricted to in-frame clones and leaves out a portion. Of under 45,000 clones in the sample, about 81% were seen once. The CDR3 totals 15 residues. V was shortened by 2 bases and J by 3 bases, with 11 bases between the two germline ends. Looked up from germline, CDR1 is SGHRS and CDR2 is YFSETQ. This chain links TRBV5-1 with TRBJ2-2, with D possibly TRBD2 on 5 matching bases. The TCR was taken from an adult with an advanced solid tumor such as melanoma, head and neck, liver or kidney cancer. The sequencing here drew on CD4+ or CD8+ T cells sorted from blood, taken in a trial of the OX40 agonist ivuxolimab. The DNA for the CDR3 is TGCGCCAGCAGCTTCGGAATGGACTACACCGGGGAGCTGTTTTTT. Amino acids: CASSFGMDYTGELFF.